A single sample is the source of the 21 T cell receptor beta chains below, sequenced in a study of cytomegalovirus exposure and HLA in healthy donors. The PCR employed 60 Vbeta primers together with 13 Jbeta primers. The assay was immunoSEQ multiplex PCR, and TCRdb's table has in-frame clones only and misses some. Of about 73,000 clones in the sample, 65% to 80% are singletons; the top ten hold around 11%. The sequencing input was PBMCs. Receptor source: a man between 65 and 80 years old in good health and CMV-seronegative.

The chain uses TRBV27 and TRBJ1-2; tentative D call: TRBD1 (6 bases). Germline CDR1 and CDR2: MNHEY and SMNVEV (reference sequence). The CDR3 covers 15 residues. Trimming took 0 bases from V and 0 from J, leaving 8 bases between them. DNA for the CDR3: TGTGCCAGCAGTTTATCAAGACAGGCTAACTATGGCTACACCTTC. Encoded protein: CASSLSRQANYGYTF.

This clone was counted once. V usage is TRBV11-2 and J usage is TRBJ2-1; D not resolved. The CDR3 spans 13 residues. Looked up from germline, CDR1 is SGHAT and CDR2 is FQNNGV. Trimming shortened V by 5 bases and J by 11 bases, and 16 bases separated the two germline ends. The CDR3 sequence: CASSLNSYAKQFF. The CDR3 nucleotides read TGTGCCAGCAGCCTCAATAGTTACGCAAAGCAGTTCTTC.

The chain joins TRBV10-3 to TRBJ1-1; 9 bases are shared with TRBD1. Germline V gene lookup returns CDR1 ENHRY and CDR2 SYGVKD. V lost 4 bases and J lost 3; bases outside the gene matches: 0. There are 13 residues in the CDR3. In nucleotides, the CDR3 is TGTGCCATCAGTGGGACAGGGGACACTGAAGCTTTCTTT. Translated: CAISGTGDTEAFF.

The gene calls are TRBV5-1 and TRBJ2-1; D is perhaps TRBD1 (6 bases). The CDR3 runs to 13 residues. Trimming took 3 bases from V and 9 from J, leaving 13 bases between them. Germline CDR1 and CDR2: SGHRS and YFSETQ. This CDR3 is CASSYDFRGEQFF. CDR3 sequence (DNA): TGCGCCAGCAGCTACGACTTCAGGGGTGAGCAGTTCTTC.

This chain uses TRBV28 with TRBJ1-1; the D gene is possibly TRBD1 (5 bases). The germline V gene encodes CDR1 MDHEN and CDR2 SYDVKM. The CDR3 sequence is 12 residues long. Trimming cost V 5 bases and J 7 bases, with 11 bases left between them. The CDR3 here is CASSLGHSEAFF. In DNA form, the CDR3 reads TGTGCCAGCAGTCTAGGACACAGTGAAGCTTTCTTT.

This chain connects TRBV20-1 to TRBJ1-1, with no clear D. CDR3 size: 11 residues. V was cut by 5 bases and J by 4 bases, with 8 bases left in between. Germline loops: CDR1 DFQATT, CDR2 SNEGSKA (reference sequence). CDR3 in DNA: TGCAGTGCTCCCCTTGTCACTGAAGCTTTCTTT. Protein sequence: CSAPLVTEAFF.

The chain joins TRBV7-9 to TRBJ2-3, with TRBD2 identical over 11 bases. The CDR3 contains 18 residues. With V trimmed by 3 bases and J by 0 bases, 8 bases remained unmatched. Looked up from germline, CDR1 is SEHNR and CDR2 is FQNEAQ (reference sequence). CDR3 sequence reads: CASSFLAGGSTSTDTQYF. The CDR3 region has the DNA TGTGCCAGCAGCTTTCTAGCGGGAGGATCGACTAGCACAGATACGCAGTATTTT.

The chain couples TRBV6-5 to TRBJ2-7; TRBD1 is a possible D gene (6 bases). The V gene's germline CDR1 is MNHEY and CDR2 SVGAGI. V dropped 0 bases and J dropped 3 bases, with 9 bases sitting between them. This CDR3 has 14 residues. CDR3 in amino acids: CASSYSGQIYEQYF. Here the CDR3 DNA reads TGTGCCAGCAGTTACTCCGGACAGATCTACGAGCAGTACTTC.

The rearrangement joins TRBV11-2 to TRBJ2-3; D might be TRBD1 (5 bases). Trimming took off 3 bases at V and 2 bases at J, with 9 bases between the two ends. The germline CDR1 and CDR2 sequences are SGHAT and FQNNGV. The CDR3 is made up of 14 amino acids. This chain's CDR3 is CASSFSGNTDTQYF. DNA of the CDR3: TGTGCCAGCAGCTTTTCAGGGAACACAGATACGCAGTATTTT.

The V gene is TRBV19, the J gene TRBJ2-1, with 8 bases matching TRBD2. With 2 bases clipped from V and 6 bases from J, the junction kept 9 bases outside the gene matches. The CDR3 runs to 16 residues. Germline lookup yields CDR1 LNHDA and CDR2 SQIVND (reference sequence). CDR3 in amino acids: CASSISSGTPPNEQFF. CDR3 in DNA: TGTGCCAGTAGTATAAGTAGCGGGACGCCCCCCAATGAGCAGTTCTTC.

The table lists this clone with a count of one. The J gene is TRBJ2-3, the V gene TRBV30; 9 bases are a match to TRBD2. The ends lost 0 bases at V and 3 bases at J; junction bases unmatched: 7. Per the germline V gene, CDR1 is GTSNPN and CDR2 is SVGIG (reference sequence). The CDR3 length is 16 residues. The chain's CDR3 is CAWSVGSSGATDTQYF. The CDR3 region has the DNA TGTGCCTGGAGTGTAGGGTCTAGCGGGGCTACAGATACGCAGTATTTT.

The rearrangement uses TRBV7-9 and TRBJ1-1; 8 bases fit TRBD1. J gave up 0 bases and V 10 bases, and 10 bases lay outside the gene matches. The CDR3 is made up of 15 amino acids. Looked up from germline, CDR1 is SEHNR and CDR2 is FQNEAQ (reference sequence). CDR3 DNA sequence: TGTGCCACTGGCGGGACAGGACATATGAACACTGAAGCTTTCTTT. Its protein product is CATGGTGHMNTEAFF.

The chain joins TRBV7-2 to TRBJ1-2; D uncertain. Germline lookup yields CDR1 SGHTA and CDR2 FQGNSA. V gave up 1 base and J gave up 2 bases, with 8 bases separating them. This CDR3 contains 14 residues. DNA of the CDR3: TGTGCCAGCAGCTTAGTTAGCCAAAACTATGGCTACACCTTC. This encodes CASSLVSQNYGYTF.

The V and J genes are TRBV29-1 and TRBJ1-2, with TRBD1 matching over 8 bases. Trimming removed 4 bases from V and 4 bases from J; junction bases left unmatched: 8. The germline gives CDR1 SQVTM, CDR2 ANQGSEA. The CDR3 has 14 residues. In DNA, the CDR3 is TGCAGCGTTGGGCCTGGACAGGGTTTCTATGGCTACACCTTC. The encoded protein is CSVGPGQGFYGYTF.

J is TRBJ2-3 and V is TRBV4-1, with 10 bases fitting TRBD2. V was clipped by 1 base and J by 6 bases; unmatched bases: 4. CDR3 length: 15 amino acids. Germline V CDR1 and CDR2: MGHRA, YSYEKL. The CDR3 here is CASSQADSGRDTQYF. The CDR3 nucleotides are TGCGCCAGCAGCCAAGCGGATAGCGGGAGGGATACGCAGTATTTT.

J is TRBJ2-1 and V is TRBV18, with 7 bases identical to TRBD1. The V segment lost 1 base and the J segment 5 bases; nucleotides outside the gene matches: 5. The CDR3 runs 15 residues. CDR1 is KGHSH and CDR2 is LQKENI in the germline V gene. CDR3 protein: CASSPQGAFNNEQFF. The DNA of the CDR3 is TGTGCCAGCTCACCACAGGGGGCTTTCAACAATGAGCAGTTCTTC. Full variable domain (missing parts from reference TRBV18 and TRBJ2-1): NAGVMQNPRHLVRRRGQEARLRCSPMKGHSHVYWYRQLPEEGLKFMVYLQKENIIDESGMPKERFSAEFPKEGPSILRIQQVVRGDSAAYFCASSPQGAFNNEQFFGPGTRLTVL.

The rearrangement links TRBV19 to TRBJ2-6; 8 bases are a match to TRBD1. This CDR3 has 16 residues. Trimming cost V 5 bases and J 3 bases; bases outside gene matches: 6. The germline CDR1 and CDR2 sequences are LNHDA and SQIVND (reference sequence). CDR3 sequence reads: CASSSPGGGGANVLTF. CDR3 coding DNA: TGTGCCAGTAGTTCCCCAGGGGGCGGTGGGGCCAACGTCCTGACTTTC.

The CDR3 region is CASSPRTGRDTF. The DNA of the CDR3 is TGTGCCAGCAGCCCAAGAACAGGGAGGGACACCTTC. This chain uses TRBV7-2 with TRBJ1-2; a possible D gene is TRBD1 (6 bases). Germline V CDR1 and CDR2: SGHTA, FQGNSA. The CDR3 is 12 residues long. The V and J ends lost 5 bases and 12 bases respectively, with 16 bases between them.

The sample holds one count of this clone. V gene TRBV7-8 combines with J gene TRBJ2-3, with a possible D match to TRBD2 (6 bases). The CDR3 length is 15 residues. Germline V lookup: CDR1 SGHVS, CDR2 FQNEAQ. Trimming took 6 bases from V and 0 from J, leaving 13 bases between them. CDR3 region: CASRVDGTSTDTQYF. As DNA, the CDR3 is TGTGCCAGCAGAGTGGACGGGACTAGCACAGATACGCAGTATTTT.

A few counts support this clone. The chain carries TRBV10-3 and TRBJ2-7, with a tentative D call TRBD1 (6 bases). V dropped 8 bases and J dropped 1 base, with 18 bases sitting between them. Germline V CDR1 and CDR2: ENHRY, SYGVKD. The CDR3 runs to 15 residues. The CDR3 region has the DNA TGTGCCATCGGGGTAGGGGACACTGAATCCTACGAGCAGTACTTC. The encoded protein is CAIGVGDTESYEQYF.

This clone was observed a few times. The genes are TRBV10-3 and TRBJ1-1; a weak D match, TRBD1 (6 bases). Trimming took off 3 bases at V and 7 bases at J, with 15 bases between the two ends. The V gene's germline CDR1 is ENHRY and CDR2 SYGVKD. This CDR3 contains 14 residues. CDR3 nucleotides: TGTGCCATCAGTGAAGTGCAGGGGACGGGTGAAGCTTTCTTT. Translation: CAISEVQGTGEAFF.